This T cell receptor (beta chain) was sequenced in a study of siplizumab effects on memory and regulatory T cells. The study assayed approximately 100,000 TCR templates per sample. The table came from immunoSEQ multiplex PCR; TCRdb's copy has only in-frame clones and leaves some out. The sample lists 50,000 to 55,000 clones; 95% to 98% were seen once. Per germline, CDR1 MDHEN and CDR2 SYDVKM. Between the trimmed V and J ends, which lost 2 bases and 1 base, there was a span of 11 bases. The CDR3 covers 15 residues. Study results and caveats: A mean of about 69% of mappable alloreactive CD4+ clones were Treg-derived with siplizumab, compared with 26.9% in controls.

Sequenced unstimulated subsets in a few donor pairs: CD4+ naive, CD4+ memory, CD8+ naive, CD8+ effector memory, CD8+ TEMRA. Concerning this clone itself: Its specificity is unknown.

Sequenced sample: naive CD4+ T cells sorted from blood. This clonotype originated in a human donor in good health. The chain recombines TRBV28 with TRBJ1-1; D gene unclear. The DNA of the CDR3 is TGTGCCAGCAGTTTACAGGAAGTAGCGAACACTGAAGCTTTCTTT. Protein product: CASSLQEVANTEAFF. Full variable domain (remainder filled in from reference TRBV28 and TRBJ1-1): DVKVTQSSRYLVKRTGEKVFLECVQDMDHENMFWYRQDPGLGLRLIYFSYDVKMKEKGDIPEGYSVSREKKERFSLILESASTNQTSMYLCASSLQEVANTEAFFGQGTRLTVV.